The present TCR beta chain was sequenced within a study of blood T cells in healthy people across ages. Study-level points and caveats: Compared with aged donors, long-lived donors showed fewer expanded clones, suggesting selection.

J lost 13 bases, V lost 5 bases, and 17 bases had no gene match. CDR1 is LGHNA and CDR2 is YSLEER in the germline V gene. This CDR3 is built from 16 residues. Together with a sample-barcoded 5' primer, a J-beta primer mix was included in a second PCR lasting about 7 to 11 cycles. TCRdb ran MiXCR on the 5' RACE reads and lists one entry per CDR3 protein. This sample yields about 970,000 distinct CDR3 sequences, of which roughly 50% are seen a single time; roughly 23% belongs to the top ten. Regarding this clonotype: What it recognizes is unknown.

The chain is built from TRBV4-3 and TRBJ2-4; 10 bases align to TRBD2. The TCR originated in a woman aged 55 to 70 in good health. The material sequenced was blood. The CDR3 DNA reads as TGCGCCAGCAGCTCCCAAGCTAGCGGGAGTTCCCACGGGCAGTACTTC. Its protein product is CASSSQASGSSHGQYF.